These 18 T cell receptor beta chains came from one sample sequenced in a study of B cell selection in AIRE deficiency. Clones were read by immunoSEQ multiplex PCR, and TCRdb kept only the in-frame ones, dropping some. The table records approximately 19,000 clones, almost 97% of them present only once. CD4+CD127+ cells were sorted as the conventional CD4 T cells. Source material: conventional CD4+ T cells sorted from PBMCs. The source of these receptors is a human donor with AIRE deficiency.

This chain uses TRBV6-4 with TRBJ2-2; 12 positions agree with TRBD2. The trim removed 7 bases at V and 6 bases at J, leaving 6 bases unmatched. The CDR3 is made up of 15 amino acids. Germline V gives CDR1 MRHNA, CDR2 SNTAGT. This CDR3 reads CASKLAGGHPGELFF. CDR3 sequence (DNA): TGTGCCAGCAAACTAGCGGGGGGCCACCCCGGGGAGCTGTTTTTT.

Here the CDR3 reads CASSLGTGSSYPDTQYF. CDR3 bases: TGCGCCAGCAGCCTGGGGACAGGGAGTAGTTATCCAGATACGCAGTATTTT. The J gene is TRBJ2-3, the V gene TRBV4-3, with 9 positions matching TRBD1. CDR1 and CDR2 (germline): LGHNA, YSLEER. V shed 4 bases, J shed 4 bases, and the junction held 12 bases outside the gene matches. This CDR3 region has 17 residues.

J is TRBJ1-2 and V is TRBV7-2, with D possibly matching TRBD1 (6 bases). The germline gives CDR1 SGHTA, CDR2 FQGNSA. Trimming removed 1 base at V and 2 bases at J, with 8 bases between. The CDR3 sequence is 14 residues long. In DNA, the CDR3 is TGTGCCAGCAGCTTAGTCCAGGGGAACTATGGCTACACCTTC. Residues: CASSLVQGNYGYTF.

The V gene is TRBV18, the J gene TRBJ2-1; 10 bases match TRBD1. The CDR3 contains 16 residues. Germline CDR1 is KGHSH and CDR2 is LQKENI. V shed 4 bases, J shed 1 base, and the junction held 4 bases outside the gene matches. Here the CDR3 reads CASSRTGGGSYNEQFF. CDR3 DNA: TGTGCCAGCTCACGGACAGGGGGGGGATCCTACAATGAGCAGTTCTTC.

The chain has TRBV30 and TRBJ1-6; TRBD1 aligns across 8 bases. This CDR3 has 14 residues. Germline V gene data show CDR1 as GTSNPN and CDR2 as SVGIG (reference sequence). V lost 2 bases, J lost 8 bases, and 5 bases stayed unmatched. CDR3 coding DNA: TGTGCCTGGAGTCCACAGGGGGATCATTCACCCCTCCACTTT. As protein: CAWSPQGDHSPLHF.

The genes are TRBV15 and TRBJ1-2; D gene uncertain. Germline CDR1 reads LNHNV; CDR2 reads YYDKDF (reference sequence). This CDR3 comprises 13 residues. Trimming left V 5 bases short and J 10 bases short, with 17 bases between. CDR3 residues: CATSQTGLSDYTF. The CDR3, as DNA: TGTGCCACCAGCCAAACCGGACTAAGTGACTACACCTTC.

The gene calls are TRBV4-2 and TRBJ1-3, with D unclear. This CDR3 has 17 residues. V was cut by 2 bases and J by 3 bases, with 17 bases left in between. Germline V gene lookup returns CDR1 LGHNA and CDR2 YNFKEQ. DNA for the CDR3: TGTGCCAGCAGCCAATTCTCTGGCGGTAATGGTGGAAACACCATATATTTT. Its protein product is CASSQFSGGNGGNTIYF.

The rearrangement uses TRBV6-6 and TRBJ2-7; D remains ambiguous. The CDR3 spans 11 residues. Per the germline V gene, CDR1 is MNHNY and CDR2 is SVGAGI (reference sequence). Trimming took off 5 bases at V and 3 bases at J, with 5 bases between the two ends. The CDR3, as DNA: TGTGCCAGCAGTAACTACTACGAGCAGTACTTC. Translated: CASSNYYEQYF.

The genes are TRBV27 and TRBJ2-3; 9 positions agree with TRBD2. Germline values: CDR1 MNHEY, CDR2 SMNVEV (reference sequence). V lost 2 bases, J lost 8 bases, and 5 bases stayed unmatched. The CDR3 spans 14 residues. CDR3 DNA: TGTGCCAGCAGTTTAGCGGGAGGGCCCGGTACGCAGTATTTT. Translation gives CASSLAGGPGTQYF.

The V call is TRBV9, the J call TRBJ2-4; D could derive from TRBD1 or TRBD2 (5 bases each). Trimming stripped 0 bases from V and 6 bases from J, with 7 bases between. CDR3 size: 13 residues. Germline V gene data show CDR1 as SGDLS and CDR2 as YYNGEE. The CDR3 sequence: CASSVDGTNIQYF. CDR3 sequence (DNA): TGTGCCAGCAGCGTAGACGGGACAAACATTCAGTACTTC.

The V gene is TRBV18, the J gene TRBJ1-1, with a weak D call TRBD1 (5 bases). Between the trimmed V and J ends, which lost 1 base and 7 bases, there was a span of 7 bases. The germline V gene encodes CDR1 KGHSH and CDR2 LQKENI. The length of the CDR3 is 12 residues. CDR3 residues: CASSPRGNEAFF. The CDR3 DNA reads as TGTGCCAGCTCACCACGGGGGAATGAAGCTTTCTTT.

This sequence joins TRBV29-1 and TRBJ2-1, with D maybe TRBD1 (5 bases). This CDR3 contains 13 residues. Germline CDR1 reads SQVTM; CDR2 reads ANQGSEA. The DNA of the CDR3 is TGCCGAGCAGGGAATCCGCGCTACAATGAGCAGTTCTTC. Translated: CRAGNPRYNEQFF.

The chain employs TRBV27 and TRBJ2-1; no clear D gene. The CDR3 is 16 residues long. Trimming took 6 bases from V and 10 from J, leaving 25 bases between them. Germline V gene sequence: CDR1 MNHEY, CDR2 SMNVEV (reference sequence). The CDR3 sequence is CASSALNFEETTEQFF. In DNA, the CDR3 is TGTGCCAGCAGCGCACTCAACTTTGAAGAGACCACCGAGCAGTTCTTC.

The CDR3 coding sequence is TGTGCCAGTAGTATAGGCTGGGGGACAGTCTATGGCTACACCTTC. It is translated as CASSIGWGTVYGYTF. The gene calls are TRBV19 and TRBJ1-2, with 7 bases that match TRBD1. V was clipped by 1 base and J by 4 bases; unmatched bases: 6. Germline CDR1 and CDR2: LNHDA and SQIVND (reference sequence). The CDR3 loop spans 15 amino acids. Combining the CDR3 with reference TRBV19 and TRBJ1-2 gives the whole variable domain DGGITQSPKYLFRKEGQNVTLSCEQNLNHDAMYWYRQDPGQGLRLIYYSQIVNDFQKGDIAEGYSVSREKKESFPLTVTSAQKNPTAFYLCASSIGWGTVYGYTFGSGTRLTVV.

The chain has TRBV7-3 and TRBJ2-2; D unresolved. This CDR3 has 13 residues. Trimming took off 1 base at V and 5 bases at J, with 5 bases between the two ends. CDR1 SGHTA and CDR2 FQGTGA come from the germline V gene. CDR3 DNA: TGTGCCAGCAGCTTAATCCCTACCGGGGAGCTGTTTTTT. It translates to CASSLIPTGELFF.

V gene TRBV19 combines with J gene TRBJ1-5; D might be TRBD1 (6 bases). V was cut by 1 base and J by 11 bases, with 15 bases left in between. Germline V gene sequence: CDR1 LNHDA, CDR2 SQIVND (reference sequence). The CDR3 covers 14 residues. The CDR3 nucleotides are TGTGCCAGTAGTATAGGGGGGCCACTCACGGCCCAGCATTTT. This gives the protein CASSIGGPLTAQHF.

The chain couples TRBV5-1 to TRBJ2-7; 9 bases line up with TRBD2. Germline trimming cut 4 bases from V and 3 bases from J; bases unmatched to any gene: 11. CDR1 and CDR2 from the germline V gene are SGHRS and YFSETQ. This CDR3 has 16 amino acids. The CDR3 DNA is TGCGCCAGCAGCACCGACTCGACTAGCGGAAACTACGAGCAGTACTTC. It yields the protein CASSTDSTSGNYEQYF.

This chain's CDR3 is CAWSSATLHF. The CDR3 DNA reads TGTGCCTGGAGTTCAGCCACCCTCCACTTT. This chain joins TRBV30 and TRBJ1-6; D uncertain. Germline-derived CDR1 and CDR2 are GTSNPN and SVGIG (reference sequence). The CDR3 totals 10 residues. V was pared by 2 bases and J by 14 bases, with 7 bases between.